This TCR beta chain was retrieved from a study of CD8 T cells in Susac syndrome. The V gene end was trimmed by 2 bases and the J gene end by 4 bases; junction bases not matched to a gene: 6. Germline V lookup: CDR1 SGHTA, CDR2 FQGNSA. CDR3 size: 16 residues. In regard to this clonotype: The antigen is undetermined.

Findings and caveats of the study: As the study acknowledged, the number of individuals who were part of its TCR sequencing and HLA analysis was relatively small.

With random hexamers, 0.5 to 1 ug RNA was reverse transcribed. The method of amplification for TCR beta CDR3 was immunoSEQ multiplex PCR, covering 54 Vbeta and 13 Jbeta. TCRdb passed the immunoSEQ multiplex PCR reads through MiXCR, listing each CDR3 protein once. The data show 110,000 or so distinct CDR3 sequences, with less than 95% seen just once and about 0.098% held by the top ten. Sequencing targeted TCR beta in blood CD8+ and CD4+ T cells. Negative isolation yielded CD8+ and CD4+ T cells; FACS enriched TEMRA cells. Sequenced: CD4+ T cells from PBMCs. The rearrangement joins TRBV7-2 to TRBJ2-7; 12 nucleotides match TRBD1. This receptor was taken from a human donor in good health. The CDR3 bases are TGTGCCAGCAGCTTAAAGTGGGGACAGGGGGCTTACGAGCAGTACTTC. Translating it yields CASSLKWGQGAYEQYF.